The entry below gives a single T cell receptor beta chain sequence along with its context. Its target is unknown. This sample was included in a study of cytomegalovirus exposure and HLA in healthy donors. Study as a whole: A data release that came early held tens of millions of unique TCRs from HLA-typed donors.

It was with 60 Vbeta and 13 Jbeta primers that the PCR ran. Here immunoSEQ multiplex PCR was the method, and the copy in TCRdb shows in-frame clones only, minus some. The repertoire holds roughly 120,000 clones, with over 60% as singletons. Each of the donors was a healthy bone marrow donor. This CDR3 spans 16 amino acids. J was trimmed by 0 bases and V by 4 bases; bases with no gene match: 1. CDR1 and CDR2 (germline): KGHSH, LQKENI. General study findings and limits: The productive fraction for most TCR beta V segments was about 90% or about 30% in an earlier analysis. Excluded were some V segments that proved indistinguishable, including TRBV6-2 and TRBV6-3.

The specimen was PBMCs. This TCR derives from a human donor in good health. The chain uses TRBV18 and TRBJ2-4; TRBD2 aligns across 12 bases. This chain's CDR3 is CASSLGLAGAKNIQYF. CDR3 bases: TGTGCCAGCTCACTGGGACTAGCGGGAGCCAAAAACATTCAGTACTTC.